This T cell receptor beta chain comes out of a study of blood T cell repertoires in COVID-19 (dated by TCRdb to 2020 to 2022). Concerning the study at large: Collaborator samples came from the United States, Italy and Spain and covered acute and convalescent phases of COVID-19. The material from the prospective study consisted of cDNA or gDNA derived from T cells, B-cell-depleted T cells, or PBMCs. The dataset comprised deeply sampled blood TCRbeta repertoires from subjects exposed to, actively infected with, or recovered from COVID-19. The repertoires were made available in a free public database intended to serve as a resource for research on the immune response to SARS-CoV-2. Samples came from the ongoing ImmuneRACE study (first 160 participants) plus 1,254 subjects from 6 global collaborators. Sample metadata almost always included a de-identified subject ID, COVID-19 status, age in years and sex. HLA class I and class II types, where available, came from metadata supplied by the sample provider rather than from assay-based typing.

V loses 0 bases of germline sequence and J loses 5 bases, and the interval between the two ends is 11 bases. Sequences SQVTM (CDR1) and ANQGSEA (CDR2) are obtained from the germline V gene. The CDR3 measures 13 amino acids from cysteine to phenylalanine. Here the CDR3 DNA is all that survives: 39 bases in frame from base 1. Results and caveats for the whole study, not just this receptor: The amount of clinical and demographic metadata varied by source and participant and was provided uncurated.

TCRbeta CDR3 regions were amplified from genomic DNA by means of the immunoSEQ Assay, a bias-controlled multiplex PCR. As for how the authors treated the data: Within the assay, amplification of reference gene primers was used to estimate how many nucleated cells each sample contained. Sequence reads were collapsed and filtered to measure the absolute abundance of every unique TCRbeta CDR3 rearrangement. For each sample, productive Simpson clonality was calculated as the square root of Simpson's diversity index across productive rearrangements. The clones in this table, taken by TCRdb from immuneACCESS, are in-frame only. Not every clone is retained; where verified, under half of the shortfall comes from an unresolved V gene, and the cause of the rest is unknown. Clonal size and the V and J genes are those of that table, whereas D and trimming came from the DNA. The table for this sample lists some 130,000 clones; less than 90% of them were counted only once. The ten largest make up approximately 13% of the sample.

A second Seattle source provided samples from volunteer blood donors who had recovered from COVID-19. The collaborating institutions used their own protocols to collect whole blood in K2EDTA tubes. Collaborator samples were shipped for TCRbeta analysis as frozen whole blood, isolated PBMCs, or DNA extracted from either sample type. Details on this clone: The clone's antigen remains unknown. No base quality information exists; no much larger clone differs at one position.

The rearranged segments are TRBV29-1 and TRBJ2-7; a tentative D call is TRBD1 (7 bases match). The sequence derives from a woman aged 25-40 years who had recovered from COVID-19. Specimen: peripheral blood. The CDR3 loop reads CSVEDLRGDEQYF. The nucleotide sequence is TGCAGCGTTGAAGATCTCAGGGGGGACGAGCAGTACTTC.